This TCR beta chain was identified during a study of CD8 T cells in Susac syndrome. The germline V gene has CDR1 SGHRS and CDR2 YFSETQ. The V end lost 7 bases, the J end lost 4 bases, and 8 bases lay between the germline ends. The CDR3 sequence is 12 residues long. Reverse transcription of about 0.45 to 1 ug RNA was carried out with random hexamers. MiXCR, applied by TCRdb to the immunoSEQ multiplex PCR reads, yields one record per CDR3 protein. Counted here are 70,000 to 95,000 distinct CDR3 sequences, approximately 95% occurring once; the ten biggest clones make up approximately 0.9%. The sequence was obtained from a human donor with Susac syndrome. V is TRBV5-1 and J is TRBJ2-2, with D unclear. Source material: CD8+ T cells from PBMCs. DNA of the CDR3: TGCGCCAGCTCCCATTCCACCGGGGAGCTGTTTTTT. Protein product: CASSHSTGELFF. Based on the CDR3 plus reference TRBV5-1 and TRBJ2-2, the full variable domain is KAGVTQTPRYLIKTRGQQVTLSCSPISGHRSVSWYQQTPGQGLQFLFEYFSETQRNKGNFPGRFSGRQFSNSRSEMNVSTLELGDSALYLCASSHSTGELFFGEGSRLTVL.